This entry features one T cell receptor beta chain sequence. A read error may account for a junction end that differs from germline. Germline V gene lookup returns CDR1 SGHTA and CDR2 FQGTGA. This CDR3 is built from 15 residues. TCRdb processed the RT-PCR reads anew with MiXCR; each CDR3 protein has one entry. The data show about 960,000 distinct CDR3 sequences, around 17% seen once. The data were taken from a study of patients and donors after allogeneic stem cell transplantation. Sequencing was done on a sample of blood, either unsorted or a sorted T cell fraction (not recorded which). This chain links TRBV7-3 with TRBJ2-1; D is ambiguous. The clonotype was recovered from a human donor who was either an allogeneic HSCT recipient or a stem cell or donor lymphocyte infusion donor (not recorded which). It is not recorded whose cells these are; they may come from a transplant donor. CDR3 residues: CASSLTKGSYNEQFF. The DNA of the CDR3 is TGTGCCAGCAGCCTAACAAAGGGCTCCTACAATGAGCAGTTCTTC.